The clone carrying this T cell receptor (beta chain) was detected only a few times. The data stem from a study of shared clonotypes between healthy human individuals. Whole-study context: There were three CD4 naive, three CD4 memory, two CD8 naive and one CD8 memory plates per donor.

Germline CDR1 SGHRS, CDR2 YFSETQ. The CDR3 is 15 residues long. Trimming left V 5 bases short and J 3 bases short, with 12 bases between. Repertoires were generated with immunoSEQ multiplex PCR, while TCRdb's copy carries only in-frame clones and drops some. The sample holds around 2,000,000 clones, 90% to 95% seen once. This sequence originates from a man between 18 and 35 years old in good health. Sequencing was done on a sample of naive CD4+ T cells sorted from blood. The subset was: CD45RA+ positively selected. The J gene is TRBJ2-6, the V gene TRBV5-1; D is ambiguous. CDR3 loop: CASSDVVGGANVLTF. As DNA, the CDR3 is TGCGCCAGCAGTGACGTTGTTGGTGGGGCCAACGTCCTGACTTTC.